This T cell receptor (beta chain) was recovered during a study of cytomegalovirus exposure and HLA in healthy donors. Study in general: Drawn from HLA-typed donors, around 85 million unique TCRs were held in an early data release.

General observations from the study: In an earlier analysis, in some 540 donors, most V segments appeared productive either ~90% or ~30% of the time.

The PCR employed 60 Vbeta primers together with 13 Jbeta primers. Profiled with immunoSEQ multiplex PCR; TCRdb holds only in-frame clones, not every one. The sample is made up of 50,000 or so clones, and the top ten hold approximately 13% of it. CDR3 length: 13 residues. Germline V lookup: CDR1 LNHNV, CDR2 YYDKDF (reference sequence). With 1 base removed from V and 8 bases from J, the gap between germline ends came to 11 bases. In regard to this clone: Its specificity is unknown.

Input material: PBMCs. This clonotype was sampled from an older woman in good health and CMV-seropositive. The chain is built from TRBV15 and TRBJ1-1, with D possibly matching TRBD1 (5 bases). As DNA, the CDR3 is TGTGCCACCAGCAGAGGACAGTTCGCGGAAGCTTTCTTT. This translates into CATSRGQFAEAFF.